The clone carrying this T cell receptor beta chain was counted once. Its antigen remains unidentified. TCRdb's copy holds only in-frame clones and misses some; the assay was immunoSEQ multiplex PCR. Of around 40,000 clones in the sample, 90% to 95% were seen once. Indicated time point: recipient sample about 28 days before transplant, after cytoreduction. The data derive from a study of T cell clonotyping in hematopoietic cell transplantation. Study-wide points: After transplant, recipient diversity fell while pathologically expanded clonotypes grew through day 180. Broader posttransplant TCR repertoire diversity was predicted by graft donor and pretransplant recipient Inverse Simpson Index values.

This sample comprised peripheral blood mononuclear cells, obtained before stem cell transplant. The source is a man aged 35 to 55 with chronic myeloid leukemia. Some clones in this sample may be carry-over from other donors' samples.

The chain's CDR3 is CASSETSGTSGYTF. The DNA of the CDR3 is TGTGCCAGCTCCGAAACGAGTGGGACAAGTGGCTACACCTTC. The chain carries TRBV18 and TRBJ1-2; tentative D call: TRBD1 (6 bases). The CDR3 covers 14 residues. Trimming shortened V by 6 bases and J by 7 bases, and 18 bases separated the two germline ends. Germline loops: CDR1 KGHSH, CDR2 LQKENI.